This T cell receptor beta chain was retrieved from a study of blood T cell repertoires in COVID-19. For the study at large: Donors in the United States, Italy and Spain gave samples during acute or convalescent COVID-19. The analysed material was cDNA or gDNA that came from T cells, B-cell-depleted T cells, or PBMCs.

Original processing methods: Scientists estimated how many nucleated cells there were by amplifying reference gene primers. TCRdb keeps only in-frame clones here, not all; method: immunoSEQ multiplex PCR. V and J calls and clone size are given by that table; D and trimming were obtained from the DNA. The table records roughly 200,000 clones, around 90% of them present only once. Germline V lookup: CDR1 SGHVS, CDR2 FQNEAQ. This CDR3 comprises 18 residues. The ends lost 2 bases at V and 4 bases at J; junction bases unmatched: 13. The J gene is TRBJ2-2, the V gene TRBV7-8; 7 positions match TRBD2. Sequenced material: peripheral blood. This clonotype was sampled from a man aged 45-65 years with acute or convalescent COVID-19. The CDR3 DNA follows: TGTGCCAGCAGCTTATTACTAGCGCAAACCTGGGGCACCGGGGAGCTGTTTTTT. Translating gives CASSLLLAQTWGTGELFF.